This T cell receptor (beta chain) was sequenced in a study of regulatory T cells in long-lasting Graves disease. Findings and caveats of the study: Patients with persistent disease showed a bias toward TRBV28, TRBJ1-2 and TRBJ2-5. Patients whose Graves' disease persisted exhibited lower TCR diversity than those newly diagnosed.

Noted time point: newly diagnosed GD, antithyroid drugs for less than 3 months. Extracted RNA from PBMCs served as the source of the TCR library. The table lists this clonotype with many counts. Its specificity is unknown. V shed 6 bases and J shed 3 bases, with 11 bases lying between them. This CDR3 spans 14 amino acids. Looked up from germline, CDR1 is MNHNS and CDR2 is SASEGT. In building TCR beta libraries, iRepertoire HTBI primers were used together with Arm-PCR of CDR3 regions. TCRdb reprocessed the multiplex PCR reads with MiXCR, giving one entry per CDR3 protein. There are 450,000 to 700,000 distinct CDR3 sequences in the sample; less than 15% occur only once, and roughly a tenth lies in the top ten. The same data also contributed to another study, on T cells in Graves' hyperthyroidism and ophthalmopathy. That study reports: With the HTBI primer set, the TCR CDR3 went through a first round of RT-PCR. Blood shared most expanded thyroid clonotypes above 0.001.

This material consisted of peripheral blood mononuclear cells (PBMCs), taken at new diagnosis, from a patient treated with antithyroid drugs. The chain recombines TRBV6-1 with TRBJ1-4, with D hard to call. The sequence was obtained from a man aged 25-45 years with Graves disease. Here the CDR3 reads CASRGILPNEKLFF. DNA for the CDR3: TGTGCCAGCAGGGGCATCCTACCTAATGAAAAACTGTTTTTT.